This passage covers 9 T cell receptor beta chains from one sample sequenced in a study of blood T cell repertoires in COVID-19. Using immunoSEQ multiplex PCR, the repertoire was profiled, and TCRdb retains in-frame clones only, with some absent. The sample gives 400,000 to 450,000 clones, roughly 90% of which show up once; 0.7% to 1% is in the top ten. The sample taken for sequencing was peripheral blood. These receptors came from a man in his late teens or twenties with COVID-19, enrolled during active disease.

This chain links TRBV10-1 with TRBJ2-1; 7 bases align to TRBD2. V shed 0 bases and J 4 bases; nucleotides not matched to a gene: 9. The CDR3 is 17 amino acids. Germline lookup yields CDR1 WNHNN and CDR2 SYGVQD (reference sequence). The CDR3 nucleotides read TGCGCCAGCAGTGAGTCTCGGGTGGCTAGCGGATACAATGAGCAGTTCTTC. Translating gives CASSESRVASGYNEQFF.

The CDR3 bases are TGTGCCAGCAGCTGGTCTGCGGGGGAGGTCAGTGAGCAGTTCTTC. Translating it yields CASSWSAGEVSEQFF. The chain uses TRBV7-9 and TRBJ2-1; 7 bases line up with TRBD2. The CDR3 covers 15 residues. Germline V gene sequence: CDR1 SEHNR, CDR2 FQNEAQ (reference sequence). After removal of 4 bases from V and 9 bases from J, the junction contained 12 bases not matched to a gene.

The V call is TRBV2, the J call TRBJ1-5; D is possibly TRBD1 (5 bases). V was clipped by 6 bases and J by 6 bases, with 18 bases between them. CDR1 is SNHLY and CDR2 is FYNNEI in the germline V gene. The CDR3 has 15 residues. The chain's CDR3 is CASRGSRAGGQPQHF. DNA of the CDR3: TGTGCCAGCAGGGGCTCAAGGGCGGGGGGTCAGCCCCAGCATTTT.

This CDR3 reads CASSPSRALSSYNEQFF. CDR3 DNA sequence: TGTGCCAGCTCACCAAGCAGAGCGCTAAGCTCCTACAATGAGCAGTTCTTC. This chain uses TRBV18 with TRBJ2-1; D is unresolved. The CDR3 is made up of 17 amino acids. Looked up from germline, CDR1 is KGHSH and CDR2 is LQKENI. Trimming removed 2 bases at V and 0 bases at J, with 14 bases between.

This sequence joins TRBV7-9 and TRBJ2-3; weak D call: TRBD2 (5 bases). The germline gives CDR1 SEHNR, CDR2 FQNEAQ (reference sequence). The CDR3 is made up of 14 amino acids. Trimming took 5 bases from V and 6 from J, leaving 15 bases between them. The CDR3, as DNA: TGTGCCAGCAGCGAGAGGAGCGGCGTCGATACGCAGTATTTT. It encodes CASSERSGVDTQYF.

This chain joins TRBV18 and TRBJ2-5, with 7 positions matching TRBD2. Germline V gene data show CDR1 as KGHSH and CDR2 as LQKENI. The CDR3 runs to 16 residues. The junction had 8 bases not matched to a gene; V was cut back by 0 bases and J by 4 bases. CDR3 in DNA: TGTGCCAGCTCACCACCTGGCGGGAGTTGGGGAGAGACCCAGTACTTC. It yields the protein CASSPPGGSWGETQYF.

This clone has only a few counts. The chain links TRBV6-1 to TRBJ1-6, with D tentatively TRBD1 (5 bases). The V end was cut by 0 bases, the J end by 7 bases, with 10 bases between. The CDR3 extends over 15 amino acids. The V gene's germline CDR1 is MNHNS and CDR2 SASEGT. This CDR3 is CASSEAGGGNSPLHF. DNA for the CDR3: TGTGCCAGCAGTGAAGCGGGGGGTGGCAATTCACCCCTCCACTTT.

The V call is TRBV12-3 or TRBV12-4, the J call TRBJ1-5, with D possibly being TRBD1 (5 bases). Trimming left V 7 bases short and J 4 bases short, with 11 bases between. This CDR3 is built from 13 residues. The CDR3: CASNWGRNQPQHF. CDR3 nucleotide sequence: TGTGCCAGCAACTGGGGGAGGAATCAGCCCCAGCATTTT.

The V gene is TRBV7-9, the J gene TRBJ2-5; no firm D call. The length of the CDR3 is 12 residues. Germline assignment: CDR1 SEHNR and CDR2 FQNEAQ (reference sequence). The ends were cut back, 5 bases at V and 4 bases at J, with 8 bases in the middle. The CDR3 DNA is TGTGCCAGCAGCCCTGCCGGAGAGACCCAGTACTTC. Protein: CASSPAGETQYF. The variable domain in full, completed from reference TRBV7-9 and TRBJ2-5, reads DTGVSQNPRHKITKRGQNVTFRCDPISEHNRLYWYRQTLGQGPEFLTYFQNEAQLEKSRLLSDRFSAERPKGSFSTLEIQRTEQGDSAMYLCASSPAGETQYFGPGTRLLVL.